This TCR beta chain came from a study of blood T cell repertoires in COVID-19. Study context: There were acute and convalescent COVID-19 samples, and they came from the United States, Italy and Spain. Sources were T cells, B-cell-depleted T cells, or PBMCs; the material itself was cDNA or gDNA.

Seattle patients were enrolled while actively infected and followed longitudinally. Trimming at V came to 6 bases and at J to 4 bases, leaving 15 bases not matched to a gene. The CDR3 extends over 16 amino acids. Per the germline V gene, CDR1 is ENHRY and CDR2 is SYGVKD. Under the authors' procedure: How many nucleated cells were present was estimated from reference gene primer amplification. The protocol was immunoSEQ multiplex PCR, while the TCRdb copy is restricted to in-frame clones and leaves out a portion. V, J and clone size were drawn from that table, and D and trimming were deduced from the DNA. Of over 200,000 clones listed, around 90% were seen once; the top ten hold 2% to 3%.

Sequencing was performed on peripheral blood. The TCR sequence derives from a man aged 25-45 years with COVID-19, enrolled during active disease. The chain carries TRBV10-3 and TRBJ2-7, with 7 bases identical to TRBD2. CDR3 coding DNA: TGTGCCATCAGGACCGGCGTAGCGGGTCACAGGTACGAGCAGTACTTC. This encodes CAIRTGVAGHRYEQYF.